Listed below are T cell receptor beta chains from one sample, sequenced in a study of vaccination and CD4 T cells after COVID-19. These receptors' antigens are unknown. MiXCR, applied by TCRdb to the PCR reads, yields one record per CDR3 protein. Among around 8,200 distinct CDR3 sequences listed, roughly a third were seen once. Sequences were obtained from cultured CD4+ T cells from blood. The receptors were gathered from a human donor with COVID-19. CDR3s leave out the opening cysteine and the closing phenylalanine or tryptophan. The D gene is left open where the match is weak.

v_gene,len,j_gene,d_gene,CDR3aa
TRBV24-1,15,TRBJ2-1,TRBD1,ATSAPLGTGLGNEQF
TRBV20-1,14,TRBJ1-4,-,SASGASLDSREKLF
TRBV19,16,TRBJ2-2,TRBD2,ASSVDSVGLAGAGELF
TRBV7-9,14,TRBJ2-5,-,ASSLSGATIQETQY
TRBV28,13,TRBJ2-5,TRBD1,ASSFGTGLGETQY
TRBV20-1,10,TRBJ1-3,-,SAKLSGNTIY
TRBV27,13,TRBJ1-1,TRBD1,ASSSWTGGNTEAF
TRBV19,13,TRBJ2-7,-,ASSITSETHAEQY
TRBV29-1,13,TRBJ2-1,-,SVEDWGAGADEQF
TRBV24-1,15,TRBJ2-6,-,ATSDTTGTPGANVLT
TRBV12-3/TRBV12-4,12,TRBJ1-5,-,ASSYLLRNEPQH
TRBV15,12,TRBJ2-7,-,ATSSGGTSYEQY
TRBV24-1,11,TRBJ1-5,TRBD1,ATTQGEAQPQH
TRBV20-1,10,TRBJ1-2,-,SSHGLNYGYT
TRBV27,13,TRBJ1-5,TRBD1,ASTLQGNSNQPQH
TRBV7-6,11,TRBJ2-7,-,ASSRTDTYEQY
TRBV6-5,11,TRBJ2-7,-,ASSYSTGYEQY
TRBV19,12,TRBJ1-1,TRBD1,ASSTGGRRTEAF
TRBV11-3,12,TRBJ1-1,TRBD1,ASSPSGQAAEAF
TRBV14,13,TRBJ1-2,TRBD1,ASSQGGQGSYGYT
TRBV19,13,TRBJ1-2,TRBD1,ASSIGRTGVFGYT
TRBV6-1,13,TRBJ1-6,TRBD1,ASRKVGDRGSPLH
TRBV11-1,12,TRBJ1-6,TRBD1,ASSFRDSDSPLH
TRBV6-5,12,TRBJ2-7,-,ASSYSIEGSRQY
TRBV6-1,13,TRBJ2-3,-,ASSTGLMGTDTQY
TRBV7-9,12,TRBJ1-3,-,ASSLAGFRNTIY
TRBV7-6,13,TRBJ1-2,-,ASSLGSGYTGGYT
TRBV29-1,11,TRBJ1-1,TRBD1,SGDRGGGTEAF
TRBV4-2,13,TRBJ1-2,TRBD1,ASSQATGGSYGYT
TRBV6-1,12,TRBJ2-2,-,ASGGTKNTGELF
TRBV11-3,14,TRBJ2-3,-,ASSLGSPVVPDTQY
TRBV7-9,15,TRBJ2-3,TRBD1,ASSLSGQGTLPDTQY
TRBV5-1,12,TRBJ2-7,TRBD2,ASSLDFSGGFPY
TRBV5-1,11,TRBJ2-7,-,ASSSEVGYEQY
TRBV12-3/TRBV12-4,12,TRBJ2-5,-,ASTLGFPRETQY
TRBV27,11,TRBJ2-3,-,ASSLGSTDTQY
TRBV7-2,12,TRBJ1-3,-,ASSPWTVGNTIY
TRBV15,15,TRBJ2-5,TRBD2,ATSSTVTSGGRRTQY
TRBV6-5,13,TRBJ2-3,-,ASSYSTAWWGTQY
TRBV12-3/TRBV12-4,10,TRBJ2-3,-,ASSFRGAAQY
TRBV18,13,TRBJ1-5,TRBD1,ASSPDRGGNQPQH
TRBV7-9,12,TRBJ1-3,TRBD1,ASSRDRGGNTIY
TRBV2,11,TRBJ1-4,TRBD1,ASEGQSNEKLF
TRBV4-1,16,TRBJ2-2,-,ASSHGKGGAPLIGELF
TRBV5-4,12,TRBJ1-1,-,ASSLGAVGTEAF